This T cell receptor (beta chain) was found in a study of T cell clonality in common variable immunodeficiency. Study-wide results and limits: In common variable immunodeficiency, TCR beta chains reportedly carried fewer deletions and N-nucleotide insertions. Compared with controls, CVID subjects had fewer shared TCRbeta clones. TCRbeta clonality was increased in CVID versus healthy controls.

On this clone itself: Its antigen remains unidentified. The observed sequence ends 3 residues before the CDR3 terminus, with the missing tail filled in from the germline J gene.

Using immunoSEQ multiplex PCR, the repertoire was profiled, and TCRdb retains in-frame clones only, with some absent. In total the sample includes about 26,000 clones, none of them seen once. Each donor provided roughly 5 to 8 ml of heparinized whole blood. The CDR3 consists of 13 residues. Unmatched junction bases numbered 3, after V lost 6 bases and J lost 4 bases. Germline-derived CDR1 and CDR2 are SNHLY and FYNNEI. J is TRBJ1-1 and V is TRBV2; 9 positions agree with TRBD1. The sample was peripheral blood mononuclear cells. The receptor was isolated from a human donor with common variable immunodeficiency. The part of the CDR3 DNA that was read is TGTGCCAGCAGATGGACAGGGGCCACTGAA. This encodes CASRWTGATE. The entire CDR3 sequence reads CASRWTGATEAFF.